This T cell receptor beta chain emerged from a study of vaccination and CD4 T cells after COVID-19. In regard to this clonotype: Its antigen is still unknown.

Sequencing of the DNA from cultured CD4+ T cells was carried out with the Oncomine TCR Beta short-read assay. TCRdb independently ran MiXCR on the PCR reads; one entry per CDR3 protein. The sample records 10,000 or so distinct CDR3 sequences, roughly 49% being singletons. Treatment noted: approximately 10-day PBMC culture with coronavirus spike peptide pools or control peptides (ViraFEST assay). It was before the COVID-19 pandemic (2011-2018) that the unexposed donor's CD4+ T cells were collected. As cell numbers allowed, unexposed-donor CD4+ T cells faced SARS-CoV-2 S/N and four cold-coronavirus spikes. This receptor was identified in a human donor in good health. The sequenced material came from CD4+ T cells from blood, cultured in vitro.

The CDR3 DNA reads as TGTGCCAGTAGTATTAGCCTCACTCCTAACAATGAGCAGTTCTTC. Its translation: CASSISLTPNNEQFF. The genes are TRBV19 and TRBJ2-1; D is ambiguous. The length of the CDR3 is 15 residues. V lost 3 bases, J lost 5 bases, and 14 bases lay in between. Germline V lookup: CDR1 LNHDA, CDR2 SQIVND (reference sequence).